Listed below are T cell receptor beta chains from one sample, sequenced in a study of T cell responses to AZD1222 COVID-19 vaccine. Generated by immunoSEQ multiplex PCR, the TCRdb table keeps only in-frame clones and is missing some. The sample consists of approximately 120,000 clones, 88% of them appearing once. The starting material was peripheral blood, obtained on day 0 of AZD1222 vaccination. These receptors were obtained from an adult in good health. Both conserved end residues are part of each CDR3. The D gene is left open where the match is weak. Clone size, where shown, is once, few, many, or a class for clones that have expanded.

v_gene: TRBV4-3
abundance: NA
j_gene: TRBJ2-7
d_gene: NA
CDR3aa: CASSPGRAGSYEQYF
CDR3nt: TGCGCCAGCAGCCCCGGCAGGGCGGGGTCCTACGAGCAGTACTTC

v_gene: TRBV15
abundance: NA
j_gene: TRBJ1-5
d_gene: NA
CDR3aa: CATSRDVGNQPQHF
CDR3nt: TGTGCCACCAGCAGAGATGTTGGCAATCAGCCCCAGCATTTT

v_gene: TRBV5-1
abundance: NA
j_gene: TRBJ1-3
d_gene: NA
CDR3aa: CASSREGGLSGNTIYF
CDR3nt: TGCGCCAGCAGCCGTGAGGGGGGATTGAGTGGAAACACCATATATTTT

v_gene: TRBV28
abundance: NA
j_gene: TRBJ2-1
d_gene: TRBD2
CDR3aa: CASSSGLAGLNEQFF
CDR3nt: TGTGCCAGCAGTTCCGGACTAGCGGGACTCAATGAGCAGTTCTTC

v_gene: TRBV4-2
abundance: NA
j_gene: TRBJ2-7
d_gene: NA
CDR3aa: CASSQDQGSASYEQYF
CDR3nt: TGTGCCAGCAGCCAAGATCAGGGAAGCGCGTCCTACGAGCAGTACTTC

v_gene: TRBV7-3
abundance: NA
j_gene: TRBJ2-2
d_gene: NA
CDR3aa: CASSPRGNTGELFF
CDR3nt: TGTGCCAGCAGCCCCCGGGGGAACACCGGGGAGCTGTTTTTT

v_gene: TRBV3-1/TRBV3-2
abundance: NA
j_gene: TRBJ2-7
d_gene: NA
CDR3aa: CASSLRGVSYEQYF
CDR3nt: TGTGCCAGCAGCCTGAGGGGGGTCTCCTACGAGCAGTACTTC

v_gene: TRBV14
abundance: NA
j_gene: TRBJ2-6
d_gene: NA
CDR3aa: CASAGRSSGANVLTF
CDR3nt: TGTGCCAGCGCAGGGAGGAGCTCTGGGGCCAACGTCCTGACTTTC

v_gene: TRBV7-2
abundance: NA
j_gene: TRBJ1-6
d_gene: NA
CDR3aa: CASSLTATVNNSPLHF
CDR3nt: TGTGCCAGCAGCTTGACGGCGACAGTTAATAATTCACCCCTCCACTTT

v_gene: TRBV2
abundance: NA
j_gene: TRBJ2-1
d_gene: TRBD2
CDR3aa: CASSTTSGPFF
CDR3nt: TGTGCCAGCAGTACGACTAGCGGGCCGTTCTTC

v_gene: TRBV13
abundance: NA
j_gene: TRBJ2-7
d_gene: NA
CDR3aa: CASSLGRSEQYF
CDR3nt: TGTGCCAGCAGCTTAGGTAGATCCGAGCAGTACTTC

v_gene: TRBV7-9
abundance: NA
j_gene: TRBJ1-4
d_gene: TRBD1
CDR3aa: CASSWDRENEKLFF
CDR3nt: TGTGCCAGCAGCTGGGACAGGGAAAATGAAAAACTGTTTTTT

v_gene: TRBV7-9
abundance: NA
j_gene: TRBJ1-2
d_gene: NA
CDR3aa: CASSRRDFYGYTF
CDR3nt: TGTGCCAGCAGCAGACGAGACTTCTATGGCTACACCTTC

v_gene: TRBV12-3/TRBV12-4
abundance: NA
j_gene: TRBJ2-7
d_gene: NA
CDR3aa: CASVGAPYEQYF
CDR3nt: TGTGCCAGCGTCGGAGCCCCCTACGAGCAGTACTTC

v_gene: TRBV19
abundance: NA
j_gene: TRBJ1-4
d_gene: TRBD1
CDR3aa: CASSAGQGAQREKLFF
CDR3nt: TGTGCCAGTAGTGCGGGACAGGGGGCCCAAAGGGAAAAACTGTTTTTT

v_gene: TRBV4-2
abundance: NA
j_gene: TRBJ2-7
d_gene: NA
CDR3aa: CASSQAAFYEQYF
CDR3nt: TGTGCCAGCAGCCAAGCGGCCTTCTACGAGCAGTACTTC

v_gene: TRBV6-5
abundance: NA
j_gene: TRBJ2-7
d_gene: TRBD1
CDR3aa: CASRQPGQGVYEQYF
CDR3nt: TGTGCCAGCAGACAACCGGGACAGGGGGTCTACGAGCAGTACTTC

v_gene: TRBV7-9
abundance: once
j_gene: TRBJ2-2
d_gene: TRBD1
CDR3aa: CASSYGQGLTGELFF
CDR3nt: TGTGCCAGCAGCTATGGACAGGGGCTGACCGGGGAGCTGTTTTTT

v_gene: TRBV19
abundance: NA
j_gene: TRBJ1-2
d_gene: NA
CDR3aa: CAVGANYGYTF
CDR3nt: TGTGCCGTCGGGGCAAACTATGGCTACACCTTC

v_gene: TRBV28
abundance: NA
j_gene: TRBJ1-2
d_gene: NA
CDR3aa: CAIPGGPGYGYTF
CDR3nt: TGTGCCATCCCTGGTGGGCCTGGCTATGGCTACACCTTC

v_gene: TRBV7-3
abundance: NA
j_gene: TRBJ1-2
d_gene: NA
CDR3aa: CASSPPGPVRLTF
CDR3nt: TGTGCCAGCAGCCCTCCGGGCCCTGTAAGGCTCACCTTC

v_gene: TRBV7-6
abundance: NA
j_gene: TRBJ2-5
d_gene: TRBD2
CDR3aa: CASSLQRGLSVETQYF
CDR3nt: TGTGCCAGCAGCCTACAGCGGGGACTCAGCGTTGAGACCCAGTACTTC

v_gene: TRBV19
abundance: NA
j_gene: TRBJ2-2
d_gene: NA
CDR3aa: CASSIYPGELFF
CDR3nt: TGTGCCAGTAGTATATATCCCGGGGAGCTGTTTTTT

v_gene: TRBV11-2
abundance: NA
j_gene: TRBJ2-7
d_gene: NA
CDR3aa: CASSLGGGTSLFEQYF
CDR3nt: TGTGCCAGCAGCTTGGGAGGCGGGACGAGCCTATTCGAGCAGTACTTC

v_gene: TRBV4-2
abundance: NA
j_gene: TRBJ2-1
d_gene: NA
CDR3aa: CASSQVGVAELYNEQFF
CDR3nt: TGTGCCAGCAGCCAAGTAGGGGTAGCGGAGCTTTACAATGAGCAGTTCTTC

v_gene: TRBV6-5
abundance: NA
j_gene: TRBJ2-2
d_gene: TRBD1
CDR3aa: CASRTGTGETGELFF
CDR3nt: TGTGCCAGCAGGACCGGGACAGGGGAAACCGGGGAGCTGTTTTTT

v_gene: TRBV5-4
abundance: NA
j_gene: TRBJ2-3
d_gene: TRBD2
CDR3aa: CASSLDGRVTDTQYF
CDR3nt: TGTGCCAGCAGCTTAGACGGGAGGGTCACAGATACGCAGTATTTT

v_gene: TRBV5-8
abundance: NA
j_gene: TRBJ1-1
d_gene: TRBD1
CDR3aa: CASSGGRGANTEAFF
CDR3nt: TGTGCCAGCAGCGGCGGCAGGGGGGCGAACACTGAAGCTTTCTTT

v_gene: TRBV5-4
abundance: NA
j_gene: TRBJ1-6
d_gene: TRBD1
CDR3aa: CASSSAGRGSNSPLHF
CDR3nt: TGTGCCAGCAGCTCGGCAGGCAGGGGGTCTAATTCACCCCTCCACTTT

v_gene: TRBV28
abundance: NA
j_gene: TRBJ1-2
d_gene: TRBD1
CDR3aa: CASSPGTGFTMAYTF
CDR3nt: TGTGCCAGCAGTCCGGGGACAGGATTCACTATGGCCTACACCTTC

v_gene: TRBV4-1
abundance: NA
j_gene: TRBJ2-5
d_gene: TRBD1
CDR3aa: CASSHPWTGGRETQYF
CDR3nt: TGCGCCAGCAGCCATCCCTGGACAGGGGGCAGGGAGACCCAGTACTTC

v_gene: TRBV4-3
abundance: once
j_gene: TRBJ1-5
d_gene: NA
CDR3aa: CASSQVTGRPQHF
CDR3nt: TGCGCCAGCAGCCAAGTAACCGGCCGGCCCCAGCATTTT

v_gene: TRBV5-1
abundance: once
j_gene: TRBJ2-3
d_gene: NA
CDR3aa: CASSFLGDTQYF
CDR3nt: TGCGCCAGCAGCTTTCTCGGGGATACGCAGTATTTT

v_gene: TRBV2
abundance: NA
j_gene: TRBJ1-6
d_gene: NA
CDR3aa: CASSGGGQSSYNSPLHF
CDR3nt: TGTGCCAGCAGCGGAGGTGGGCAGTCCTCCTATAATTCACCCCTCCACTTT

v_gene: TRBV5-1
abundance: NA
j_gene: TRBJ2-7
d_gene: TRBD2
CDR3aa: CASSLGGQASGAYEQYF
CDR3nt: TGCGCCAGCAGCTTGGGTGGACAGGCTAGCGGGGCTTACGAGCAGTACTTC

v_gene: TRBV7-9
abundance: NA
j_gene: TRBJ1-5
d_gene: NA
CDR3aa: CASSPEGRTPQHF
CDR3nt: TGTGCCAGCAGCCCGGAGGGCCGAACGCCCCAGCATTTT

v_gene: TRBV7-9
abundance: NA
j_gene: TRBJ1-1
d_gene: NA
CDR3aa: CASSGGIGGTEAFF
CDR3nt: TGTGCCAGCAGCGGGGGGATCGGGGGCACTGAAGCTTTCTTT

v_gene: TRBV5-1
abundance: NA
j_gene: TRBJ2-2
d_gene: NA
CDR3aa: CASSLDDSGANTGELFF
CDR3nt: TGCGCCAGCAGCTTGGACGATAGCGGAGCGAACACCGGGGAGCTGTTTTTT

v_gene: TRBV4-1
abundance: once
j_gene: TRBJ1-5
d_gene: TRBD1
CDR3aa: CASSPSGTGLQPQHF
CDR3nt: TGCGCCAGCAGCCCTTCCGGGACAGGGCTTCAGCCCCAGCATTTT

v_gene: TRBV25-1
abundance: NA
j_gene: TRBJ1-1
d_gene: NA
CDR3aa: CASSEVFEAFF
CDR3nt: TGTGCCAGCAGTGAAGTCTTTGAAGCTTTCTTT

v_gene: TRBV27
abundance: NA
j_gene: TRBJ2-7
d_gene: TRBD1
CDR3aa: CASSDGTAWGEQYF
CDR3nt: TGTGCCAGCAGTGACGGGACAGCGTGGGGCGAGCAGTACTTC

v_gene: TRBV11-3
abundance: NA
j_gene: TRBJ1-4
d_gene: NA
CDR3aa: CASRENEKLFF
CDR3nt: TGTGCCAGCAGGGAGAATGAAAAACTGTTTTTT

v_gene: TRBV5-1
abundance: NA
j_gene: TRBJ1-4
d_gene: TRBD1
CDR3aa: CASSRPGTGKEKLFF
CDR3nt: TGCGCCAGCAGCCGCCCCGGGACAGGGAAGGAAAAACTGTTTTTT

v_gene: TRBV5-8
abundance: NA
j_gene: TRBJ1-2
d_gene: NA
CDR3aa: CASSIGGVRSVYGYTF
CDR3nt: TGTGCCAGCAGCATTGGAGGAGTCCGGTCGGTCTATGGCTACACCTTC

v_gene: TRBV6-2/TRBV6-3
abundance: NA
j_gene: TRBJ1-3
d_gene: TRBD1
CDR3aa: CASSYTGTGFNF
CDR3nt: TGTGCCAGCAGTTACACCGGGACAGGGTTTAATTTT

v_gene: TRBV18
abundance: NA
j_gene: TRBJ2-1
d_gene: TRBD1
CDR3aa: CASSPPRDRSYNEQFF
CDR3nt: TGTGCCAGCTCACCACCGAGGGACAGATCCTACAATGAGCAGTTCTTC